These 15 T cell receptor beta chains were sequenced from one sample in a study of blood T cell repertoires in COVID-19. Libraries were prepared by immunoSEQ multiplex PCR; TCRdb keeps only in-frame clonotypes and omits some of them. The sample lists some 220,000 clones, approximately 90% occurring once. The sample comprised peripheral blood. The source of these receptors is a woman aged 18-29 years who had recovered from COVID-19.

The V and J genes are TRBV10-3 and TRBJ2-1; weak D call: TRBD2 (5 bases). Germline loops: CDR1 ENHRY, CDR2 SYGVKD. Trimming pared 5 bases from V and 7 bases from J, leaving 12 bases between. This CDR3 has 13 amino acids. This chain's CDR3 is CAISPGSKNEQFF. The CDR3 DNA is TGTGCCATCAGTCCGGGGTCAAAGAATGAGCAGTTCTTC.

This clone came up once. Written as DNA, the CDR3 is TGTGCCAGCAGCTTAAGTGGGGGGGGCACAGATACGCAGTATTTT. It is translated as CASSLSGGGTDTQYF. The chain joins TRBV11-2 to TRBJ2-3; 7 nucleotides align to TRBD2. The CDR3 has 15 amino acids. Germline V gene sequence: CDR1 SGHAT, CDR2 FQNNGV. Trimming removed 2 bases from V and 1 base from J; junction bases left unmatched: 3.

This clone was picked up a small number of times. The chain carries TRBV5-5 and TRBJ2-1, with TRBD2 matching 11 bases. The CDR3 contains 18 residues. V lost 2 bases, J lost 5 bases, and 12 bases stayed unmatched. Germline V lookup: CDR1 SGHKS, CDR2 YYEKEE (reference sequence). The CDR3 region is CASSFTGVAGGIHNEQFF. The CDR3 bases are TGTGCCAGCAGCTTCACTGGGGTAGCGGGAGGGATACACAATGAGCAGTTCTTC. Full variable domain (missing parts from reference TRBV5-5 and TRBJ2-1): DAGVTQSPTHLIKTRGQQVTLRCSPISGHKSVSWYQQVLGQGPQFIFQYYEKEERGRGNFPDRFSARQFPNYSSELNVNALLLGDSALYLCASSFTGVAGGIHNEQFFGPGTRLTVL.

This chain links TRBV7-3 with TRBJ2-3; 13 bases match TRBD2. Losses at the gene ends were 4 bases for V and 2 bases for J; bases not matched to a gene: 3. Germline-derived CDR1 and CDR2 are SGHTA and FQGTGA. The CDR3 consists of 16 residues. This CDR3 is CASSYGLAGATDTQYF. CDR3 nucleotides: TGTGCCAGCAGCTACGGACTAGCGGGAGCCACAGATACGCAGTATTTT.

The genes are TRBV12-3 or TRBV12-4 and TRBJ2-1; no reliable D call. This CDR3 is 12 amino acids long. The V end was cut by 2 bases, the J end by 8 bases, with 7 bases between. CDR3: CASSLSVHEQFF. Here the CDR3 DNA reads TGTGCCAGCAGTTTATCGGTCCATGAGCAGTTCTTC.

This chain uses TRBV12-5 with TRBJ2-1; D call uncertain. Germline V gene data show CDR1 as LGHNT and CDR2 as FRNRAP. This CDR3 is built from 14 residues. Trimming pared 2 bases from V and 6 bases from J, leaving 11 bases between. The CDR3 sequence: CASGLTETRNEQFF. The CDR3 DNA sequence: TGTGCTAGTGGTTTGACAGAGACCCGCAATGAGCAGTTCTTC.

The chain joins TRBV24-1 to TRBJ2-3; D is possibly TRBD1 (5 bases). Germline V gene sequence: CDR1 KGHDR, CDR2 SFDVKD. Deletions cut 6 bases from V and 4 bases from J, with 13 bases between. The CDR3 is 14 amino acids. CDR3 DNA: TGTGCCACCAGTAGGGGTTCAGGGTCAGATACGCAGTATTTT. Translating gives CATSRGSGSDTQYF.

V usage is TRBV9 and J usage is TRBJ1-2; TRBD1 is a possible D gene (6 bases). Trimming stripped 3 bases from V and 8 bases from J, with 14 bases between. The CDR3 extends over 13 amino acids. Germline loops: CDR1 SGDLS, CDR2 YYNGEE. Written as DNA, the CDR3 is TGTGCCAGCAGCGAGCGAGGGGGTCTGGGCTACACCTTC. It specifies CASSERGGLGYTF.

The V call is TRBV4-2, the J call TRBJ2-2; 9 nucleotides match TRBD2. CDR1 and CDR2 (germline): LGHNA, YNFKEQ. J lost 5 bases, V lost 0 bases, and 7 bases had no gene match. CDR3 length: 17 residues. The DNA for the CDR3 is TGTGCCAGCAGCCAAGAATCGCTAGCGGGATTGACCGGGGAGCTGTTTTTT. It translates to CASSQESLAGLTGELFF.

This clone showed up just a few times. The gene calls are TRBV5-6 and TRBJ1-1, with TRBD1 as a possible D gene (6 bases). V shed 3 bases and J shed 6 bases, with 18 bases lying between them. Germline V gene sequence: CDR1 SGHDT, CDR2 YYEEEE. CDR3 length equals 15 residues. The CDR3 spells CASSYGTTTGAEAFF. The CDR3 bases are TGTGCCAGCAGCTACGGGACAACCACCGGGGCTGAAGCTTTCTTT.

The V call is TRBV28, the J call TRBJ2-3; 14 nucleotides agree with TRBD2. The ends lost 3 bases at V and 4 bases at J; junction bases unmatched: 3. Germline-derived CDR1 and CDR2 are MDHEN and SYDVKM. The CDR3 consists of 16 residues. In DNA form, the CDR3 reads TGTGCCAGCAGTTTTGGGACTAGCGGGAGAGCAGATACGCAGTATTTT. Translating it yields CASSFGTSGRADTQYF.

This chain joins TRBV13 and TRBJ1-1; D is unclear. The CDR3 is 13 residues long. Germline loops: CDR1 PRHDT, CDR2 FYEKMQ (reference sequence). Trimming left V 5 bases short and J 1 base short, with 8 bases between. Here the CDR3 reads CASSPNSNTEAFF. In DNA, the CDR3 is TGTGCCAGCAGCCCCAATTCGAACACTGAAGCTTTCTTT.

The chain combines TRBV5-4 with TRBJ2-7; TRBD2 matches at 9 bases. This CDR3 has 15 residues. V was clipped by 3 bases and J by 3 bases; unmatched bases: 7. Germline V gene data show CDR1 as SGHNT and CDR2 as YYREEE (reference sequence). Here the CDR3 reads CASSSYSGSLYEQYF. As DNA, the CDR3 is TGTGCCAGCAGCTCCTATAGCGGGAGCCTCTACGAGCAGTACTTC.

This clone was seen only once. The CDR3 sequence is CASSDSWGYNEQFF. Written as DNA, the CDR3 is TGTGCCAGTAGTGACAGTTGGGGCTACAATGAGCAGTTCTTC. The chain combines TRBV19 with TRBJ2-1, with D possibly being TRBD1 (5 bases). The ends were cut back, 5 bases at V and 3 bases at J, with 11 bases in the middle. The length of the CDR3 is 14 residues. Germline assignment: CDR1 LNHDA and CDR2 SQIVND (reference sequence).

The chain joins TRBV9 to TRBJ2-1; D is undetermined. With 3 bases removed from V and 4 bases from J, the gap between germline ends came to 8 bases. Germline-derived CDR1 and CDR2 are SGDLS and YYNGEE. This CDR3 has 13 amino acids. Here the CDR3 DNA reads TGTGCCAGCAGCGCCGGTAGTTACAATGAGCAGTTCTTC. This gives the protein CASSAGSYNEQFF.